Below, 6 T cell receptor beta chains from the same sample are listed, as sequenced in a study of blood T cell repertoires in COVID-19. Profiled with immunoSEQ multiplex PCR; TCRdb holds only in-frame clones, not every one. The data show more than 70,000 clones, more than 75% seen once. Source material: peripheral blood. The receptors come from a man aged 45 to 65 with active or convalescent COVID-19.

The J gene is TRBJ1-5, the V gene TRBV5-6, with 7 bases aligning to TRBD1. V was clipped by 4 bases and J by 6 bases; unmatched bases: 4. The CDR3 spans 13 residues. Looked up from germline, CDR1 is SGHDT and CDR2 is YYEEEE. CDR3 DNA: TGTGCCAGCAGCCCAGGGGGAGCTCAGCCCCAGCATTTT. Translation gives CASSPGGAQPQHF.

This clone was observed a single time. The chain combines TRBV7-2 with TRBJ2-3; the match to TRBD2 covers 7 bases. The CDR3 is 16 residues long. V gave up 0 bases and J gave up 4 bases; unmatched junction bases: 7. Germline V gene data show CDR1 as SGHTA and CDR2 as FQGNSA. Here the CDR3 DNA reads TGTGCCAGCAGCTTAGCAGTGGGGGGGAGTGCAGATACGCAGTATTTT. It yields the protein CASSLAVGGSADTQYF.

The rearrangement links TRBV28 to TRBJ1-4, with 7 bases identical to TRBD1. The CDR3 is 12 residues long. Germline trimming cut 10 bases from V and 8 bases from J; bases unmatched to any gene: 7. The V gene's germline CDR1 is MDHEN and CDR2 SYDVKM. The CDR3 loop reads CANSRQGEKLFF. Here the CDR3 DNA reads TGTGCCAATTCAAGACAGGGCGAAAAACTGTTTTTT.

This clone was detected only a few times. The rearrangement links TRBV6-2 or TRBV6-3 to TRBJ1-5; 7 nucleotides agree with TRBD1. The germline CDR1 and CDR2 sequences are MNHEY and SVGEGT. J was trimmed by 4 bases and V by 6 bases; bases with no gene match: 6. The CDR3 has 14 residues. The CDR3 DNA reads TGTGCCAGCAGACCTCGACAGGGAAATCAGCCCCAGCATTTT. Translating it yields CASRPRQGNQPQHF.

The V call is TRBV6-2 or TRBV6-3, the J call TRBJ2-3, with D possibly being TRBD1 (6 bases). V was cut by 0 bases and J by 4 bases, with 8 bases left in between. The germline gives CDR1 MNHEY, CDR2 SVGEGT. The CDR3 spans 14 residues. The CDR3 loop reads CASSYSDRSDTQYF. The CDR3 nucleotides are TGTGCCAGCAGTTACTCGGACAGATCAGATACGCAGTATTTT.

This rearrangement joins TRBV9 to TRBJ1-1; perhaps TRBD1 as D (6 bases). CDR3 length: 15 amino acids. Germline CDR1 reads SGDLS; CDR2 reads YYNGEE. Trimming took off 0 bases at V and 4 bases at J, with 13 bases between the two ends. As DNA, the CDR3 is TGTGCCAGCAGCGTAGCTAGCCAGGGGAGCACTGAAGCTTTCTTT. Amino acid sequence: CASSVASQGSTEAFF.